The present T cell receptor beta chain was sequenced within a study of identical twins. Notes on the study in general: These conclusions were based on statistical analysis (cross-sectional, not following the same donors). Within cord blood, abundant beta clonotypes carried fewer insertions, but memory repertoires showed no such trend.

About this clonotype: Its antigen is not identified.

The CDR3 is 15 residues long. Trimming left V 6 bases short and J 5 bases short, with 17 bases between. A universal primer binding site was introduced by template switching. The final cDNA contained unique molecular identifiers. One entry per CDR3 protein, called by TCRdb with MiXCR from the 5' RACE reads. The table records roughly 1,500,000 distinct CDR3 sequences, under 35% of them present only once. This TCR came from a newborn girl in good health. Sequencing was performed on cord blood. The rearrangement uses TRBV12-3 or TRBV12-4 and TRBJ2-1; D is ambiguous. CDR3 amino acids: CASSLDAQTHNEQFF. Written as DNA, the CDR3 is TGTGCCAGCAGCCTGGACGCCCAAACCCACAATGAGCAGTTCTTC.